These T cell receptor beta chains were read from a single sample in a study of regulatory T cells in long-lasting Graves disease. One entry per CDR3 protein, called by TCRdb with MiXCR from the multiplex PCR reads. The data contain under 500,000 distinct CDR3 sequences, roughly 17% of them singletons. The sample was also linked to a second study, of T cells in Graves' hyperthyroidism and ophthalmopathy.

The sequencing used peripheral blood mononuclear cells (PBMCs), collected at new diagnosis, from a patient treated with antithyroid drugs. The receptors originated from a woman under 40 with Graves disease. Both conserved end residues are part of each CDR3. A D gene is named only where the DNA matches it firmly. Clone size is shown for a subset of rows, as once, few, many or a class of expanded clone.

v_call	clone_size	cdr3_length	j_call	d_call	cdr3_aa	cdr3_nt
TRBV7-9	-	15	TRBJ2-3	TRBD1	CASSRQGATTDTQYF	TGTGCCAGCAGTCGGCAGGGGGCGACGACAGATACGCAGTATTTT
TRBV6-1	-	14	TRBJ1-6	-	CANRGGTLHSPLHF	TGTGCCAACAGAGGGGGTACGCTTCATTCACCCCTCCACTTT
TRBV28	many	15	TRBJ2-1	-	CASSLGGGDYNEQFF	TGTGCCAGCAGCCTGGGCGGCGGAGACTACAATGAGCAGTTCTTC
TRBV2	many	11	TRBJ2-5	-	CASTWIETQYF	TGTGCCAGCACGTGGATTGAGACCCAGTACTTC
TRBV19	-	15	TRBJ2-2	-	CASSILGSYTGELFF	TGTGCCAGTAGTATATTAGGCTCTTACACCGGGGAGCTGTTTTTT
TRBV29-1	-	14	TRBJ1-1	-	CSATGHSMNTEAFF	TGCAGCGCGACGGGACACTCTATGAACACTGAAGCTTTCTTT
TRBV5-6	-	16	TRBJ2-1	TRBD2	CASSSLGSGKYHEQFF	TGTGCCAGCAGCTCCCTAGGGAGCGGGAAGTACCATGAGCAGTTCTTC
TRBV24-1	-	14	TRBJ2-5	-	CATSDFGLQETQYF	TGTGCCACCAGTGATTTCGGACTTCAAGAGACCCAGTACTTC
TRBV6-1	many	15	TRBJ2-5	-	CASSRGAKLKETQYF	TGTGCCAGCAGCAGGGGGGCTAAACTGAAAGAGACCCAGTACTTC
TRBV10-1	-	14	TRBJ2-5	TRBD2	CASSDTSGRETQYF	TGCGCCAGCAGTGATACTAGCGGGAGAGAGACCCAGTACTTC
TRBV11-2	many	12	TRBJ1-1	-	CASSYQRGEAFF	TGTGCCAGCAGCTACCAGCGGGGTGAAGCTTTCTTT
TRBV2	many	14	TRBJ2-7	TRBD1	CASSLDRGPGEQYF	TGTGCCAGCAGTTTGGACAGGGGGCCGGGGGAGCAGTACTTC
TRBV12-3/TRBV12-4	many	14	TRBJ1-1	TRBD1	CASRGQGANTEAFF	TGTGCCAGCAGGGGCCAGGGGGCGAACACTGAAGCTTTCTTT
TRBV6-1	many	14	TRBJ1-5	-	CASSPGPSNQPQHF	TGTGCCAGCAGTCCCGGACCTAGCAATCAGCCCCAGCATTTT
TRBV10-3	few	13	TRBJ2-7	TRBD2	CATQREITYEQYF	TGTGCCACCCAGCGGGAGATTACCTACGAGCAGTACTTC
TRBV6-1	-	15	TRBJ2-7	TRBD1	CASNGLTGSGYEQYF	TGTGCCAGCAACGGATTGACAGGGAGTGGATACGAGCAGTACTTC
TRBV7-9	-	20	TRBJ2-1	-	CASSLGLGLGGESSYNEQFF	TGTGCCAGCAGCTTAGGGTTGGGGTTGGGCGGGGAAAGCTCCTACAATGAGCAGTTCTTC
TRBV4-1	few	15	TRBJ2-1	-	CASSQVPAAVNEQFF	TGCGCCAGCAGCCAAGTTCCAGCGGCCGTAAATGAGCAGTTCTTC
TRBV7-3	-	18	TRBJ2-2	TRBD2	CASSSLGHSGALTGELFF	TGTGCCAGCAGCTCCCTGGGGCATAGCGGGGCCCTTACCGGGGAGCTGTTTTTT
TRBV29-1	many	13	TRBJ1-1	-	CSVEGSMNTEAFF	TGCAGCGTTGAAGGCAGCATGAACACTGAAGCTTTCTTT
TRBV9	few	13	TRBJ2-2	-	CASKRDLTGELFF	TGTGCCAGCAAAAGGGACCTCACCGGGGAGCTGTTTTTT
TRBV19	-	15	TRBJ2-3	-	CALTRFMCGTDTQYF	TGTGCCCTAACTAGATTTATGTGTGGCACAGATACGCAGTATTTT
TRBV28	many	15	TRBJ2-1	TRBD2	CASSLLAGVRNEQFF	TGTGCCAGCAGTTTATTAGCGGGAGTACGCAATGAGCAGTTCTTC
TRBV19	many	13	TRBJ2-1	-	CASSIRGYNEQFF	TGTGCCAGCAGTATCAGGGGCTACAATGAGCAGTTCTTC
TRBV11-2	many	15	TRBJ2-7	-	CASSTLAEGGYEQYF	TGTGCCAGCAGCACATTAGCAGAGGGGGGATACGAGCAGTACTTC
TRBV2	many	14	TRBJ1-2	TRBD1	CASRPGQQNYGYTF	TGTGCCAGCAGGCCGGGACAGCAAAACTATGGCTACACCTTC
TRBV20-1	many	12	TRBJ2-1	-	CSAATSLGEQFF	TGCAGTGCTGCCACTAGCCTTGGGGAGCAGTTCTTC
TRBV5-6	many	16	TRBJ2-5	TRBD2	CASSASTSPDGETQYF	TGTGCCAGCAGCGCCTCGACTAGCCCGGACGGGGAGACCCAGTACTTC
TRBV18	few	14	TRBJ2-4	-	CASSPSRAKNIQYF	TGTGCCAGCTCACCTAGTCGCGCCAAAAACATTCAGTACTTC
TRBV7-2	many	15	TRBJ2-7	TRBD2	CASSSAPGGRGEQYF	TGTGCCAGCAGCTCCGCCCCAGGCGGGAGAGGCGAGCAGTACTTC
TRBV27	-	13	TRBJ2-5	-	CASQSDYQETQYF	TGTGCCTCCCAGAGTGACTACCAAGAGACCCAGTACTTC